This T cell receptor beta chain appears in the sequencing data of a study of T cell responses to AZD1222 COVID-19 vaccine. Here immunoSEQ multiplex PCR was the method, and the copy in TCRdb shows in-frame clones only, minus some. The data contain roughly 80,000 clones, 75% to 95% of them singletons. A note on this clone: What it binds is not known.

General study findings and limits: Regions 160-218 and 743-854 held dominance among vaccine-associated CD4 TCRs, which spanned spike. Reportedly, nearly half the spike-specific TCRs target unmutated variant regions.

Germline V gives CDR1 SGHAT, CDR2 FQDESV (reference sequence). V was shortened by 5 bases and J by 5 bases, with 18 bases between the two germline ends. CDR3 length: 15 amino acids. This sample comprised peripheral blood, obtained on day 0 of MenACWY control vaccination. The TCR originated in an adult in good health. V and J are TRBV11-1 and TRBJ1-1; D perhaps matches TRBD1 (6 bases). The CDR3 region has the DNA TGTGCCAGCAGCCAGTTCGGGGGGCGGAAAACTGAAGCTTTCTTT. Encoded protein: CASSQFGGRKTEAFF.